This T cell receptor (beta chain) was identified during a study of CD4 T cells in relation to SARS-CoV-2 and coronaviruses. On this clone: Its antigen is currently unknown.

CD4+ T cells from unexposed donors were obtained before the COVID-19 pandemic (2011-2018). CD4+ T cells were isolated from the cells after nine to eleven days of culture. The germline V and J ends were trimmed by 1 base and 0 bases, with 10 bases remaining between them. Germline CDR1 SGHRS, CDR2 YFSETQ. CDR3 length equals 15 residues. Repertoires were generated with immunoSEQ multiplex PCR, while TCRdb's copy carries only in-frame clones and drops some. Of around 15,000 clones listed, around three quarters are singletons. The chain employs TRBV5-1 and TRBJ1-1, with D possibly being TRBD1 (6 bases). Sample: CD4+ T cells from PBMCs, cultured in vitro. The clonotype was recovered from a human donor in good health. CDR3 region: CASSLLRGMNTEAFF. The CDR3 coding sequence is TGCGCCAGCAGCTTGTTGAGGGGGATGAACACTGAAGCTTTCTTT.